The clone carrying this T cell receptor (beta chain) was counted many times. As yet, its antigen is unknown. This sample was included in a study of T cells after yellow fever vaccination. Notes on the study in general: Though it reached lower strength, the secondary response hit its peak faster, day 5 versus 15. Within FACS-sorted repertoires, abundant clonotypes contaminating from the bulk population could be present.

Synthesis of TCR cDNA relied on 5'RACE template switching, which attached a universal primer site and UMIs. TCRdb analysed the 5' RACE reads with MiXCR anew, one entry per CDR3 protein. This sample carries under 250,000 distinct CDR3 sequences, roughly 7.2% of them seen once, and the ten largest clones take approximately 0.85%. V was shortened by 4 bases and J by 3 bases, with 20 bases between the two germline ends. There are 17 residues in the CDR3. In germline, CDR1 is SGHDT, CDR2 YYEEEE. The J gene is TRBJ2-1, the V gene TRBV5-6; D is possibly TRBD2 (6 bases). This TCR was sampled from a man aged 30-40 years who received the YFV17D yellow fever vaccine. This material consisted of CD4+ T cells sorted from PBMCs, taken 15 days after the yellow fever booster vaccination. CDR3 DNA sequence: TGTGCCAGCAGCCCAGATGGGGGGAGAGGGTTCTACAATGAGCAGTTCTTC. Amino acids: CASSPDGGRGFYNEQFF.